One and the same sample provided the 17 T cell receptor beta chains below, sequenced in a study of T cells in Graves' hyperthyroidism and ophthalmopathy. The TCR beta CDR3 regions underwent amplification using RNA transcripts as the source. When the TCR CDR3 underwent first-round RT-PCR, the HTBI primer set was used. Each CDR3 protein is one row after TCRdb ran MiXCR on the multiplex PCR reads. In the table there are approximately 700,000 distinct CDR3 sequences, about 17% of which are singletons. The sample comprised blood. All receptors derive from a man aged 18 to 30 with Graves' hyperthyroidism.

This clonotype was detected a few times. The chain recombines TRBV7-9 with TRBJ2-7; D possibly corresponds to TRBD2 (7 bases). Germline CDR1 is SEHNR and CDR2 is FQNEAQ (reference sequence). This CDR3 contains 15 residues. Trimming left V 5 bases short and J 1 base short, with 15 bases between. CDR3 residues: CASSLAQGGSYEQYF. The CDR3 DNA follows: TGTGCCAGCAGCCTTGCACAGGGAGGGTCCTACGAGCAGTACTTC.

This clonotype was detected a few times. The chain links TRBV12-5 to TRBJ2-7; D unresolved. The CDR3 has 13 amino acids. Germline CDR1 and CDR2: LGHNT and FRNRAP. Trimming removed 3 bases at V and 6 bases at J, with 12 bases between. This chain's CDR3 is CASGLSNVGEQYF. As DNA, the CDR3 is TGTGCTAGTGGTTTAAGTAACGTCGGCGAGCAGTACTTC. The full variable domain, with the rest looked up from reference TRBV12-5 and TRBJ2-7, is DARVTQTPRHKVTEMGQEVTMRCQPILGHNTVFWYRQTMMQGLELLAYFRNRAPLDDSGMPKDRFSAEMPDATLATLKIQPSEPRDSAVYFCASGLSNVGEQYFGPGTRLTVT.

This chain connects TRBV3-1 to TRBJ2-2, with 9 positions matching TRBD1. This CDR3 is 15 amino acids long. From germline, CDR1 is LGHDT and CDR2 YNNKEL (reference sequence). Trimming took 1 base from V and 3 from J; bases not matched to a gene: 0. DNA for the CDR3: TGTGCCAGCAGCCAAGGGGACAGGGACACCGGGGAGCTGTTTTTT. This encodes CASSQGDRDTGELFF.

At least ten counts were recorded for this clonotype. V is TRBV7-6 and J is TRBJ2-7; D might be TRBD2 (5 bases). This CDR3 contains 14 residues. Germline lookup yields CDR1 SGHVS and CDR2 FNYEAQ. The V gene lost 5 bases and the J gene lost 6 bases, with 17 bases spanning the gap. The CDR3 coding sequence is TGTGCCAGCAGCCCAGTACCTAGCTTTGCCGAGCAGTACTTC. Translating it yields CASSPVPSFAEQYF.

This clonotype was seen more than once but under ten times. The rearrangement uses TRBV20-1 and TRBJ2-2; D perhaps matches TRBD1 (6 bases). Trimming left V 3 bases short and J 5 bases short, with 13 bases between. Germline CDR1 DFQATT, CDR2 SNEGSKA (reference sequence). This CDR3 is 14 amino acids long. The CDR3 region has the DNA TGCAGTGCTAGGGAGGACAGCCTAACCGGGGAGCTGTTTTTT. Protein sequence: CSAREDSLTGELFF.

This clonotype turned up a few times. The chain uses TRBV20-1 and TRBJ2-4, with 8 bases that match TRBD2. The germline V gene encodes CDR1 DFQATT and CDR2 SNEGSKA (reference sequence). Trimming cost V 2 bases and J 8 bases; bases outside gene matches: 8. The CDR3 sequence is 14 residues long. DNA of the CDR3: TGCAGTGCTAGAAGCGGCGGGAGGCGAGACATTCAGTACTTC. This codes for CSARSGGRRDIQYF.

This clonotype has ten or more counts. The V gene is TRBV20-1, the J gene TRBJ2-3; possible D gene TRBD2, 6 bases. This CDR3 spans 15 amino acids. CDR1 is DFQATT, CDR2 SNEGSKA, per germline (reference sequence). Trimming removed 1 base at V and 2 bases at J, with 13 bases between. The CDR3 nucleotides are TGCAGTGCTAGAGCGCCGGGACTCTCCACAGATACGCAGTATTTT. It yields the protein CSARAPGLSTDTQYF.

This clonotype was observed many times. The chain combines TRBV20-1 with TRBJ2-5; 7 positions match TRBD2. Germline loops: CDR1 DFQATT, CDR2 SNEGSKA (reference sequence). The CDR3 loop spans 14 amino acids. The V segment lost 8 bases and the J segment 2 bases; nucleotides outside the gene matches: 11. The CDR3, as DNA: TGCAGTACCAGGAGGTCAGCGGGGCAAGAGACCCAGTACTTC. Amino acids: CSTRRSAGQETQYF.

In regard to this clonotype: Since a much larger clone is just one base distant, this may be a read error. The chain couples TRBV2 to TRBJ1-1, with D perhaps matching TRBD1 (6 bases). There are 13 residues in the CDR3. CDR1 is SNHLY, CDR2 FYNNEI, per germline. The ends were cut back, 10 bases at V and 0 bases at J, with 12 bases in the middle. CDR3 bases: TGTGCCATCTCAGGGGACATGAACACTGAAGCTTTCTTT. It codes for CAISGDMNTEAFF.

The J gene is TRBJ2-1, the V gene TRBV9; D not certain. The CDR3 contains 12 residues. In germline, CDR1 is SGDLS, CDR2 YYNGEE. V dropped 5 bases and J dropped 13 bases, with 16 bases sitting between them. The CDR3 DNA is TGTGCCAGCAGTTACTCGGTCCCCCCCCAGTTCTTC. Translating it yields CASSYSVPPQFF.

This clonotype has a count of ten or more. J is TRBJ2-5 and V is TRBV20-1; 9 bases agree with TRBD2. Germline V lookup: CDR1 DFQATT, CDR2 SNEGSKA (reference sequence). The CDR3 is 14 amino acids. The trim removed 2 bases at V and 2 bases at J, leaving 3 bases unmatched. The DNA of the CDR3 is TGCAGTGCTAGATGGCGGGAGGGACAAGAGACCCAGTACTTC. Translating gives CSARWREGQETQYF.

This clonotype showed up many times. J is TRBJ1-5 and V is TRBV2; 7 bases are a match to TRBD1. Trimming took 5 bases from V and 0 from J; bases not matched to a gene: 4. From germline, CDR1 is SNHLY and CDR2 FYNNEI. The CDR3 extends over 15 amino acids. Here the CDR3 DNA reads TGTGCCAGCAGTAGGGGACAGTATAGCAATCAGCCCCAGCATTTT. Encoded protein: CASSRGQYSNQPQHF.

The chain uses TRBV5-1 and TRBJ2-1; 13 bases align to TRBD2. CDR1 and CDR2 from the germline V gene are SGHRS and YFSETQ. V gave up 2 bases and J gave up 1 base; unmatched junction bases: 12. There are 20 residues in the CDR3. CDR3 coding DNA: TGCGCCAGCAGCTTCATGAGACTAGCGGGAGGACGGGGATCCTACAATGAGCAGTTCTTC. This gives the protein CASSFMRLAGGRGSYNEQFF.

This chain links TRBV7-9 with TRBJ2-5; TRBD1 matches at 8 bases. V was clipped by 4 bases and J by 5 bases; unmatched bases: 6. Germline CDR1 reads SEHNR; CDR2 reads FQNEAQ (reference sequence). The CDR3 has 14 residues. In DNA, the CDR3 is TGTGCCAGCAGCTCCACAGGGGGGCTGGAGACCCAGTACTTC. This codes for CASSSTGGLETQYF.

The chain has TRBV20-1 and TRBJ1-4; TRBD1 agrees at 7 bases. The junction had 8 bases not matched to a gene; V was cut back by 5 bases and J by 2 bases. The V gene's germline CDR1 is DFQATT and CDR2 SNEGSKA (reference sequence). CDR3 size: 15 residues. CDR3 sequence: CSAPGEGATNEKLFF. Here the CDR3 DNA reads TGCAGTGCTCCCGGGGAGGGGGCGACTAATGAAAAACTGTTTTTT.

This chain uses TRBV19 with TRBJ1-6; D unresolved. With 5 bases removed from V and 11 bases from J, the gap between germline ends came to 16 bases. CDR3 length equals 14 residues. Germline V gene sequence: CDR1 LNHDA, CDR2 SQIVND (reference sequence). CDR3 residues: CASSPRNSRPPLHF. The DNA for the CDR3 is TGTGCCAGTAGTCCCCGGAACAGCAGGCCACCCCTCCACTTT.

This clonotype showed up many times. This chain's CDR3 is CASSFSSGNEQFF. The CDR3 DNA reads as TGTGCCAGCAGTTTCTCTAGCGGCAATGAGCAGTTCTTC. This rearrangement joins TRBV11-3 to TRBJ2-1, with 7 bases that match TRBD2. CDR3 size: 13 residues. Germline assignment: CDR1 SGHNT and CDR2 YENEEA. J was trimmed by 6 bases and V by 6 bases; bases with no gene match: 5.